The rows below give T cell receptor beta chains drawn from one sample of a study of blood T cell repertoires in COVID-19. Sequenced by immunoSEQ multiplex PCR; TCRdb stores in-frame clones only, minus some. The table shows 73,000 or so clones, with less than 85% occurring only once. Sequenced: peripheral blood. Receptors were obtained from a man aged 60 to 69 with acute or convalescent COVID-19. CDR3s include the opening cysteine and the closing phenylalanine or tryptophan. D genes are given only for firm matches. Some rows mark clone size as missing; the rest say once, few, many or name a class of expanded clone.

>-|TRBV19|TRBJ2-3|-
CASSRRSGEDTQYF
TGTGCCAGTAGTAGAAGGAGTGGAGAAGATACGCAGTATTTT
>TRBD2|TRBV11-2|TRBJ2-1|-
CATERGTFSYNEQFF
TGTGCCACGGAGCGGGGTACCTTCTCCTACAATGAGCAGTTCTTC
>-|TRBV6-5|TRBJ2-3|medium-sized
CASNPGVADTQYF
TGTGCCAGCAACCCAGGTGTCGCAGATACGCAGTATTTT
>TRBD1|TRBV14|TRBJ2-3|-
CASSQRLQGVLRTDTQYF
TGTGCCAGCAGCCAAAGATTACAGGGGGTTCTGCGCACAGATACGCAGTATTTT
>-|TRBV7-3|TRBJ1-6|-
CASSLVANSPLHF
TGTGCCAGCAGCTTGGTGGCTAATTCACCCCTCCACTTT
>TRBD2|TRBV3-1/TRBV3-2|TRBJ2-3|-
CASSQEALAGPSTDTQYF
TGTGCCAGCAGCCAAGAGGCCTTAGCGGGTCCTAGCACAGATACGCAGTATTTT
>TRBD1|TRBV5-6|TRBJ1-3|few
CASSGTGSGTIYF
TGTGCCAGCAGCGGGACAGGGTCGGGCACCATATATTTT
>TRBD1|TRBV7-2|TRBJ1-1|-
CASSRGQGKGRHTEAFF
TGTGCCAGCAGCCGTGGACAGGGGAAGGGTAGACACACTGAAGCTTTCTTT
>-|TRBV27|TRBJ1-5|-
CASSLTWKGDQPQHF
TGTGCCAGCAGCTTAACATGGAAAGGGGATCAGCCCCAGCATTTT
>TRBD1|TRBV19|TRBJ2-5|-
CASSPSQGAEETQYF
TGTGCCAGTAGTCCTAGCCAGGGGGCCGAAGAGACCCAGTACTTC
>TRBD1|TRBV5-1|TRBJ2-1|-
CASSPRTGVDEQFF
TGCGCCAGCAGCCCTAGGACAGGGGTGGATGAGCAGTTCTTC
>TRBD1|TRBV19|TRBJ1-6|once
CASSLDRLTSPLHF
TGTGCCAGTAGTTTGGACAGGCTCACTTCACCCCTCCACTTT
>-|TRBV7-2|TRBJ2-3|-
CASSPRGITPYF
TGTGCCAGCAGCCCTAGGGGTATAACCCCCTATTTT
>-|TRBV19|TRBJ1-4|-
CASSPSGATNEKLFF
TGTGCCAGTAGTCCCTCAGGGGCAACTAATGAAAAACTGTTTTTT
>-|TRBV3-1/TRBV3-2|TRBJ2-1|-
CASTSLSGFYNEQFF
TGTGCCAGCACTTCGCTTAGCGGTTTCTACAATGAGCAGTTCTTC
>-|TRBV7-2|TRBJ2-3|-
CASSLRSGFSTDTQYF
TGTGCCAGCAGCTTACGGTCAGGGTTTAGCACAGATACGCAGTATTTT
>TRBD1|TRBV14|TRBJ2-7|-
CASSPGQVTYEQYF
TGTGCCAGCAGCCCGGGACAGGTCACCTACGAGCAGTACTTC
>TRBD2|TRBV24-1|TRBJ2-3|-
CATSAPGAGAPDTQYF
TGTGCCACCAGTGCTCCCGGGGCGGGAGCCCCAGATACGCAGTATTTT
>TRBD2|TRBV14|TRBJ2-7|few
CASSQGLAGGYEQYF
TGTGCCAGCAGCCAAGGGCTAGCGGGGGGTTACGAGCAGTACTTC
>TRBD2|TRBV2|TRBJ2-3|-
CASIRREFTDTQYF
TGTGCCAGCATTAGGCGGGAGTTCACAGATACGCAGTATTTT